The clone carrying this TCR beta chain came up many times. Its antigen is as yet unknown. The CDR3 sequence is 13 residues long. V lost 4 bases and J lost 15, with 22 bases in between. From germline, CDR1 is SQVTM and CDR2 ANQGSEA. The sample originates from a study of post-analysis software for immune sequencing data. Study details: Relapsing-remitting, secondary progressive and progressive-relapsing forms of multiple sclerosis all featured among disease courses. Study-wide results and caveats: TRBV segments more frequent in patients than in controls numbered five and included TRBV5-6, TRBV5-1 and TRBV20-1. Normalized Chao1 diversity was significantly reduced in patients versus controls. Samples from one preparation batch, clustered by F measure, grouped strongly together.

Prepared libraries of TCR beta cDNA carried unique molecular identifiers. Starting from approximately 1 to 10 million T cells, the study yielded about 540,000 cDNA molecules. TCRdb reprocessed the PCR reads with MiXCR, giving one entry per CDR3 protein. The sample lists roughly 800,000 distinct CDR3 sequences, 46% occurring once. This chain uses TRBV29-1 with TRBJ2-1, with a possible D match to TRBD2 (6 bases). Material for sequencing was blood. This sequence originates from a girl aged 10-17 years with multiple sclerosis. CDR3 region: CSVALRLGGDRFF. The CDR3 bases are TGCAGCGTTGCCCTTCGACTAGGCGGCGACCGGTTCTTC.